Listed below are T cell receptor beta chains from one sample, sequenced in a study of blood T cell dynamics during melanoma immunotherapy. Measured with immunoSEQ multiplex PCR; TCRdb has only the in-frame clones, and not every one. The sample records some 20,000 clones, roughly 89% being singletons. Sequencing was performed on blood, taken from a patient treated with checkpoint blockade. These receptors all come from a human donor with melanoma. The CDR3 runs from the conserved cysteine through the conserved F or W. The order of the fields is V gene, D gene, J gene, clone size, CDR3 DNA, CDR3 protein. The D gene is left open where the match is weak. Expanded clones get a size class; other rows say once, few or many, or leave the size out.

>TRBV14|TRBD1|TRBJ2-7|NA
TGTGCCAGCAGCCTTAGAAGGACAGGAAATTACGAGCAGTACTTC
CASSLRRTGNYEQYF
>TRBV6-5|NA|TRBJ1-2|NA
TGTGCCAGCGGCCCCCCAGGACAGCCAGTCTATGGCTACACCTTC
CASGPPGQPVYGYTF
>TRBV19|TRBD2|TRBJ2-1|NA
TGTGCCAGTTCGGGAAGAAAGACTAGCGCGACCGTCAATGAGCAGTTCTTC
CASSGRKTSATVNEQFF
>TRBV11-2|NA|TRBJ1-1|NA
TGTGCCAGCAGCTTGAACGGGGCTGAAGCTTTCTTT
CASSLNGAEAFF
>TRBV2|NA|TRBJ2-7|few
TGTGCCAGCAGTGACGGTTTTCACTACGAGCAGTACTTC
CASSDGFHYEQYF
>TRBV6-1|NA|TRBJ1-4|NA
TGTGCCAGCAGTGATTCTCCGAGAACTAATGAAAAACTGTTTTTT
CASSDSPRTNEKLFF
>TRBV6-5|NA|TRBJ1-2|NA
TGTGCCAGCAGTCGGACCTGGCCCGAGCCCTCCCCCTACACCTTC
CASSRTWPEPSPYTF
>TRBV27|NA|TRBJ2-7|few
TGTGCCAGCAGTAACCGGGAGACCAACTACGAGCAGTACTTC
CASSNRETNYEQYF
>TRBV14|TRBD1|TRBJ2-7|few
TGTGCCAGCAGCCACACCTACAGGGGTGGGTACGAGCAGTACTTC
CASSHTYRGGYEQYF
>TRBV5-4|TRBD2|TRBJ2-4|NA
TGTGCCAGCAGCTTACTAGCGGGGGGGCCCATCCAGTACTTC
CASSLLAGGPIQYF
>TRBV7-2|NA|TRBJ2-7|NA
TGTGCCAGCAATATTAGGGGCGAGCAGTACTTC
CASNIRGEQYF
>TRBV28|NA|TRBJ2-3|NA
TGTGCCAGCAGCCCTTATGTTGCGCCTAGCACAGATACGCAGTATTTT
CASSPYVAPSTDTQYF
>TRBV11-1|NA|TRBJ2-6|NA
TGTGCCAGCAGCTTCTTCACATACTCTGGGGCCAACGTCCTGACTTTC
CASSFFTYSGANVLTF
>TRBV2|NA|TRBJ2-2|NA
TGTGCCAGCCAGAGGGATCGGACCGGGGAGCTGTTTTTT
CASQRDRTGELFF
>TRBV5-3|TRBD2|TRBJ2-1|NA
TGTGCCAGAAGCTCCTCTAGCGGGACCCCCCTCAATGAGCAGTTCTTC
CARSSSSGTPLNEQFF
>TRBV6-1|TRBD1|TRBJ1-1|NA
TGTGCCAGCAGTAAAACAGGGGCGGACACTGAAGCTTTCTTT
CASSKTGADTEAFF
>TRBV19|TRBD2|TRBJ2-7|once
TGTGCCAGTACCAACCTCGTAGCGGGAGGGAGGCACGAGCAGTACTTC
CASTNLVAGGRHEQYF
>TRBV5-1|NA|TRBJ1-3|once
TGCGCCAGCAGCTTCGACGTCTCTGGAAACACCATATATTTT
CASSFDVSGNTIYF
>TRBV11-2|NA|TRBJ1-2|NA
TGTGCCAGCAGCTTAGCGGCAGGGCTCTATGGCTACACCTTC
CASSLAAGLYGYTF
>TRBV2|TRBD1|TRBJ1-1|NA
TGTGCCAGCAGGCGACGACAGGGAAATATTGAAGCTTTCTTT
CASRRRQGNIEAFF
>TRBV11-3|TRBD1|TRBJ1-2|NA
TGTGCCAGCAACGTGACAGGGGGTAACTATGGCTACACCTTC
CASNVTGGNYGYTF
>TRBV27|NA|TRBJ2-2|NA
TGTGCCAGCAGAGAAAAAGGGAACAGACGGGCCGGGGAGCTGTTTTTT
CASREKGNRRAGELFF
>TRBV29-1|NA|TRBJ2-7|NA
TGCAGCGTTCGGGGCAGCTCCTACGAGCAGTACTTC
CSVRGSSYEQYF
>TRBV6-6|NA|TRBJ2-1|NA
TGTGCCAGCAGTGACCACAGGGAATTGGGGTTCTTC
CASSDHRELGFF
>TRBV11-1|TRBD1|TRBJ2-6|NA
TGTGCCAGCAGCTCCCCTCGGACAGGGCTGCACTCTGGGGCCAACGTCCTGACTTTC
CASSSPRTGLHSGANVLTF
>TRBV5-1|NA|TRBJ1-1|NA
TGCGCCAGCAGCTCCCCGTTCAGGGAGGGTACTGAAGCTTTCTTT
CASSSPFREGTEAFF
>TRBV10-3|TRBD1|TRBJ2-7|few
TGTGCCATCAGAGGGACAGGGACCCACGAGCAGTACTTC
CAIRGTGTHEQYF
>TRBV28|NA|TRBJ1-6|NA
TGTGCCAGCAGGTGGGGGGTCCCCTTTTATAATTCACCCCTCCACTTT
CASRWGVPFYNSPLHF
>TRBV7-2|NA|TRBJ2-7|NA
TGTGCCAGCAGCCCCCAGCCCAGGGGCGGGTACGAGCAGTACTTC
CASSPQPRGGYEQYF
>TRBV5-8|TRBD1|TRBJ2-7|once
TGTGCCAGCAGCGAGGGACAGGGGTCTTCCTACTACGAGCAGTACTTC
CASSEGQGSSYYEQYF
>TRBV6-1|NA|TRBJ2-7|few
TGTGCCAGCAGTCAGTCCGCAAGGCTCGAGCAGTACTTC
CASSQSARLEQYF
>TRBV11-2|TRBD1|TRBJ2-7|NA
TGTGCCAGCAGCGACCCAGGACAGGTTTCCTACGAGCAGTACTTC
CASSDPGQVSYEQYF
>TRBV11-2|NA|TRBJ2-7|once
TGTGCCAGCAGCGCCTACCGTGGTCGGTCCTACGAGCAGTACTTC
CASSAYRGRSYEQYF
>TRBV5-1|NA|TRBJ2-7|NA
TGCGCCAGCAGCTTGGCAACAGGTGGCTCCTACGAGCAGTACTTC
CASSLATGGSYEQYF
>TRBV28|TRBD1|TRBJ2-3|NA
TGTGCCAGCAAAACAGGGGGCACAGATACGCAGTATTTT
CASKTGGTDTQYF
>TRBV28|TRBD1|TRBJ1-1|few
TGTGCCAGCAGAAGGGACAGAGTGAACACTGAAGCTTTCTTT
CASRRDRVNTEAFF
>TRBV9|NA|TRBJ1-1|NA
TGTGCCAGCAGCGTGGCACCACTGAACACTGAAGCTTTCTTT
CASSVAPLNTEAFF
>TRBV7-6|TRBD1|TRBJ1-3|NA
TGTGCCAGCAGCCCGACGGACAGGCCTTTCTCTGGAAACACCATATATTTT
CASSPTDRPFSGNTIYF
>TRBV7-9|NA|TRBJ2-7|NA
TGTGCCAGCAGCTTAGTTCTGGGCCCCGAGCAGTACTTC
CASSLVLGPEQYF
>TRBV11-2|NA|TRBJ2-5|NA
TGTGCCAGCACCCGCTTGGAGGAGACCCAGTACTTC
CASTRLEETQYF
>TRBV28|NA|TRBJ2-7|NA
TGTGCCACCGTTGGAAGCACGAGCTCCTACGAGCAGTACTTC
CATVGSTSSYEQYF
>TRBV6-1|NA|TRBJ1-2|NA
TGTGCCAGCAGTGAAAATCGCTATGGCTACACCTTC
CASSENRYGYTF
>TRBV6-1|TRBD1|TRBJ2-1|NA
TGTGCCAGCAGTGACCTCACCGGGACAGCTCCGTTGAATGAGCAGTTCTTC
CASSDLTGTAPLNEQFF
>TRBV11-2|NA|TRBJ1-1|NA
TGTGCCAGCAGCTCCATAAAAGGGACGGCGGGTACTGAAGCTTTCTTT
CASSSIKGTAGTEAFF
>TRBV2|TRBD2|TRBJ2-5|NA
TGTGCCAGCAGTCTCCTAGCGGGGGGGCAAGAGACCCAGTACTTC
CASSLLAGGQETQYF
>TRBV27|TRBD1|TRBJ2-7|NA
TGTGCCAGCAGGGCCCCCGATAGGGGGCTTTTTTACGAGCAGTACTTC
CASRAPDRGLFYEQYF